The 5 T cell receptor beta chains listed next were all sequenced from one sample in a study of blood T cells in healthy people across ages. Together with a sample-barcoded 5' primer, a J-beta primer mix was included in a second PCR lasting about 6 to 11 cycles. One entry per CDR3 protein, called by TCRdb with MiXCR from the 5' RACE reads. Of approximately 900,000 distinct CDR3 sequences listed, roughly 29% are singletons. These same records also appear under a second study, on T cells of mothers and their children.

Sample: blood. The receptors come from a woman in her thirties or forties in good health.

DNA for the CDR3: TGCAGCGTTCTACTCCAGAACACCGGGGAGCTGTTTTTT. This encodes CSVLLQNTGELFF. The chain employs TRBV29-1 and TRBJ2-2; the D is unclear. The germline V gene has CDR1 SQVTM and CDR2 ANQGSEA. The CDR3 loop spans 13 amino acids. V lost 5 bases, J lost 1 base, and 8 bases lay in between.

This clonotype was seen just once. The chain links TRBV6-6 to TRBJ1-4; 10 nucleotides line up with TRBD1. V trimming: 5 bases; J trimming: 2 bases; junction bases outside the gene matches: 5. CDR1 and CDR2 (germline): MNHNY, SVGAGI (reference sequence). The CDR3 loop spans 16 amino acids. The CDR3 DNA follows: TGTGCCAGCAGTCGAGGGACAGGGGAGACTAATGAAAAACTGTTTTTT. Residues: CASSRGTGETNEKLFF.

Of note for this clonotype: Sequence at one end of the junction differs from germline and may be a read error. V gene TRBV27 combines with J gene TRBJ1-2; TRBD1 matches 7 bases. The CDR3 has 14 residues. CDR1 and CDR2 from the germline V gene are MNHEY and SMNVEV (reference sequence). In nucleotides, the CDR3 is TGTGCCAGCAGTTCGAAGACAGGGAACTATGGCTACATCTTC. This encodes CASSSKTGNYGYIF.

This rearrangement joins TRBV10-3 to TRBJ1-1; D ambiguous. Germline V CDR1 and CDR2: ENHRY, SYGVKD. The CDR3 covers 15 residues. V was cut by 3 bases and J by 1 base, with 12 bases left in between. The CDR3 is CAISDPGRSNTEAFF. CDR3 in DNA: TGTGCCATCAGTGACCCCGGACGCTCGAACACTGAAGCTTTCTTT.

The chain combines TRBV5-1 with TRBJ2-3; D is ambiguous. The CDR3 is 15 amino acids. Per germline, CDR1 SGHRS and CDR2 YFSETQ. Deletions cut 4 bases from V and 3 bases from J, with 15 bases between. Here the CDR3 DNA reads TGCGCCAGCAGCCCATTAGCCGCCCCGACAGATACGCAGTATTTT. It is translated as CASSPLAAPTDTQYF.